A selection of T cell receptor beta chains follows, all from one sample in a study of blood T cell repertoires in COVID-19. TCRdb's copy holds only in-frame clones and misses some; the assay was immunoSEQ multiplex PCR. The top ten clones hold 11% of a sample with over 130,000 clones, more than 80% of them seen once. Source material: peripheral blood. The receptors come from a woman of 80 years or more with acute or convalescent COVID-19. Each CDR3 is given with its conserved first and last residue. The D gene is left open where the match is weak. Clone size is given for some rows only: seen once, a few or many times, or a class if the clone is expanded.

clone_size: NA; v_call: TRBV5-1; j_call: TRBJ1-2; d_call: TRBD1; cdr3_length: 16; cdr3_aa: CASSLEPGQGAHGYTF; cdr3_nt: TGCGCCAGCAGCTTGGAGCCGGGACAGGGGGCCCATGGCTACACCTTC
clone_size: NA; v_call: TRBV6-2/TRBV6-3; j_call: TRBJ2-1; d_call: TRBD2; cdr3_length: 16; cdr3_aa: CASSYGSSGGHNEQFF; cdr3_nt: TGTGCCAGCAGTTACGGGTCCAGCGGGGGCCACAATGAGCAGTTCTTC
clone_size: once; v_call: TRBV7-8; j_call: TRBJ1-4; d_call: TRBD1; cdr3_length: 16; cdr3_aa: CASSLQGAGTNEKLFF; cdr3_nt: TGTGCCAGCAGCTTGCAGGGGGCTGGAACTAATGAAAAACTGTTTTTT
clone_size: NA; v_call: TRBV5-1; j_call: TRBJ1-1; d_call: NA; cdr3_length: 15; cdr3_aa: CASSPNTGFGTEAFF; cdr3_nt: TGCGCCAGCAGCCCCAACACAGGGTTTGGCACTGAAGCTTTCTTT
clone_size: NA; v_call: TRBV11-3; j_call: TRBJ2-1; d_call: NA; cdr3_length: 15; cdr3_aa: CASQSGPGSYNEQFF; cdr3_nt: TGTGCCAGCCAGAGCGGGCCCGGCTCCTACAATGAGCAGTTCTTC
clone_size: once; v_call: TRBV7-2; j_call: TRBJ1-4; d_call: NA; cdr3_length: 14; cdr3_aa: CASSLMKESEKLFF; cdr3_nt: TGTGCCAGCAGCTTAATGAAAGAGTCAGAAAAACTGTTTTTT
clone_size: NA; v_call: TRBV2; j_call: TRBJ2-1; d_call: NA; cdr3_length: 16; cdr3_aa: CASRVDGAGFYNEQFF; cdr3_nt: TGTGCCAGCAGGGTAGACGGGGCGGGGTTCTACAATGAGCAGTTCTTC
clone_size: NA; v_call: TRBV29-1; j_call: TRBJ1-2; d_call: NA; cdr3_length: 11; cdr3_aa: CSVDFTGGLAF; cdr3_nt: TGCAGCGTTGATTTTACCGGGGGGCTCGCCTTC
clone_size: NA; v_call: TRBV5-5; j_call: TRBJ2-7; d_call: TRBD1; cdr3_length: 15; cdr3_aa: CASSPAGTAPYEQYF; cdr3_nt: TGTGCCAGCAGCCCCGCCGGGACAGCCCCCTACGAGCAGTACTTC
clone_size: NA; v_call: TRBV19; j_call: TRBJ2-1; d_call: NA; cdr3_length: 15; cdr3_aa: CASSIPSTSRHEQFF; cdr3_nt: TGTGCCAGTAGTATCCCCTCGACTTCGAGACATGAGCAGTTCTTC
clone_size: NA; v_call: TRBV29-1; j_call: TRBJ2-3; d_call: NA; cdr3_length: 12; cdr3_aa: CSVEISGDTQYF; cdr3_nt: TGCAGCGTTGAAATTAGCGGAGATACGCAGTATTTT
clone_size: NA; v_call: TRBV9; j_call: TRBJ1-5; d_call: TRBD1; cdr3_length: 18; cdr3_aa: CASSPKLRDRYSNQPQHF; cdr3_nt: TGTGCCAGCAGCCCTAAACTCCGGGACAGGTATAGCAATCAGCCCCAGCATTTT
clone_size: NA; v_call: TRBV5-1; j_call: TRBJ2-3; d_call: NA; cdr3_length: 14; cdr3_aa: CASSDRPSTDTQYF; cdr3_nt: TGCGCCAGCAGTGACAGGCCTAGCACAGATACGCAGTATTTT
clone_size: NA; v_call: TRBV24-1; j_call: TRBJ2-1; d_call: TRBD1; cdr3_length: 16; cdr3_aa: CATSDTGTGLYNEQFF; cdr3_nt: TGTGCCACCAGTGATACCGGGACAGGGCTCTACAATGAGCAGTTCTTC
clone_size: NA; v_call: TRBV7-3; j_call: TRBJ1-1; d_call: TRBD1; cdr3_length: 15; cdr3_aa: CASSTQGQGNTEAFF; cdr3_nt: TGTGCCAGCAGCACCCAGGGACAGGGGAACACTGAAGCTTTCTTT
clone_size: NA; v_call: TRBV5-6; j_call: TRBJ1-6; d_call: TRBD1; cdr3_length: 16; cdr3_aa: CASSGDRAPTYSPLHF; cdr3_nt: TGTGCCAGCAGCGGCGACAGGGCCCCAACCTATTCACCCCTCCACTTT
clone_size: few; v_call: TRBV19; j_call: TRBJ2-2; d_call: NA; cdr3_length: 14; cdr3_aa: CASSIYSGTGELFF; cdr3_nt: TGTGCCAGTAGTATTTACAGCGGGACCGGGGAGCTGTTTTTT
clone_size: NA; v_call: TRBV2; j_call: TRBJ1-5; d_call: NA; cdr3_length: 14; cdr3_aa: CASSREGDDQPQHF; cdr3_nt: TGTGCCAGCAGCCGCGAGGGGGATGACCAGCCCCAGCATTTT
clone_size: NA; v_call: TRBV27; j_call: TRBJ2-5; d_call: NA; cdr3_length: 14; cdr3_aa: CASSFTGYQETQYF; cdr3_nt: TGTGCCAGCAGTTTCACAGGGTACCAAGAGACCCAGTACTTC
clone_size: NA; v_call: TRBV4-1; j_call: TRBJ1-2; d_call: TRBD1; cdr3_length: 13; cdr3_aa: CASSQGDRGGYTF; cdr3_nt: TGCGCCAGCAGCCAGGGGGACAGGGGCGGCTACACCTTC
clone_size: NA; v_call: TRBV5-4; j_call: TRBJ2-5; d_call: TRBD1; cdr3_length: 15; cdr3_aa: CASSLDEGAIGTQYF; cdr3_nt: TGTGCCAGCAGCTTGGACGAGGGGGCCATAGGGACCCAGTACTTC
clone_size: NA; v_call: TRBV19; j_call: TRBJ1-2; d_call: TRBD1; cdr3_length: 14; cdr3_aa: CASSNRQGFYGYTF; cdr3_nt: TGTGCCAGTAGCAATCGACAGGGTTTCTATGGCTACACCTTC
clone_size: NA; v_call: TRBV7-9; j_call: TRBJ1-4; d_call: TRBD1; cdr3_length: 14; cdr3_aa: CASSQRQGHEKLFF; cdr3_nt: TGTGCCAGCAGCCAGCGACAGGGACATGAAAAACTGTTTTTT
clone_size: NA; v_call: TRBV27; j_call: TRBJ1-4; d_call: NA; cdr3_length: 15; cdr3_aa: CASSLTPGANEKLFF; cdr3_nt: TGTGCCAGCAGTTTGACCCCAGGGGCTAATGAAAAACTGTTTTTT
clone_size: NA; v_call: TRBV28; j_call: TRBJ2-5; d_call: NA; cdr3_length: 14; cdr3_aa: CASSSRGGQETQYF; cdr3_nt: TGTGCCAGCAGTTCCCGAGGGGGCCAAGAGACCCAGTACTTC
clone_size: NA; v_call: TRBV27; j_call: TRBJ1-6; d_call: NA; cdr3_length: 15; cdr3_aa: CASSLSDRNNSPLHF; cdr3_nt: TGTGCCAGCAGTTTATCGGACAGAAATAATTCACCCCTCCACTTT
clone_size: NA; v_call: TRBV7-9; j_call: TRBJ1-1; d_call: NA; cdr3_length: 13; cdr3_aa: CASSLQENTEAFF; cdr3_nt: TGTGCCAGCAGCCTACAGGAGAACACTGAAGCTTTCTTT
clone_size: NA; v_call: TRBV7-9; j_call: TRBJ2-6; d_call: NA; cdr3_length: 12; cdr3_aa: CASLPGANVLTF; cdr3_nt: TGTGCCAGCCTCCCTGGGGCCAACGTCCTGACTTTC
clone_size: NA; v_call: TRBV5-1; j_call: TRBJ2-7; d_call: TRBD2; cdr3_length: 16; cdr3_aa: CASSPGTSGGTYEQYF; cdr3_nt: TGCGCCAGCAGCCCCGGGACTAGCGGCGGGACCTACGAGCAGTACTTC
clone_size: NA; v_call: TRBV29-1; j_call: TRBJ2-3; d_call: TRBD1; cdr3_length: 14; cdr3_aa: CSVEPTGDGDTQYF; cdr3_nt: TGCAGCGTTGAACCAACAGGGGACGGAGATACGCAGTATTTT
clone_size: NA; v_call: TRBV30; j_call: TRBJ2-7; d_call: TRBD1; cdr3_length: 15; cdr3_aa: CAWSPGQGITYEQYF; cdr3_nt: TGTGCCTGGAGTCCCGGACAGGGGATCACCTACGAGCAGTACTTC
clone_size: NA; v_call: TRBV6-5; j_call: TRBJ1-5; d_call: TRBD1; cdr3_length: 15; cdr3_aa: CASSSRDRGHQPQHF; cdr3_nt: TGTGCCAGCAGTAGCCGGGACAGGGGGCATCAGCCCCAGCATTTT
clone_size: NA; v_call: TRBV18; j_call: TRBJ2-3; d_call: TRBD2; cdr3_length: 15; cdr3_aa: CASSPTSGATDTQYF; cdr3_nt: TGTGCCAGCTCTCCGACTAGCGGGGCCACAGATACGCAGTATTTT
clone_size: NA; v_call: TRBV5-6; j_call: TRBJ1-1; d_call: TRBD1; cdr3_length: 16; cdr3_aa: CASSHATGASNTEAFF; cdr3_nt: TGTGCCAGCAGCCATGCCACAGGGGCTTCGAACACTGAAGCTTTCTTT
clone_size: once; v_call: TRBV6-1; j_call: TRBJ1-4; d_call: TRBD1; cdr3_length: 15; cdr3_aa: CASSEHMGTDEKLFF; cdr3_nt: TGTGCCAGCAGTGAACATATGGGGACAGATGAAAAACTGTTTTTT
clone_size: NA; v_call: TRBV2; j_call: TRBJ1-1; d_call: NA; cdr3_length: 12; cdr3_aa: CASSVVDTEAFF; cdr3_nt: TGTGCCAGCAGTGTAGTCGACACTGAAGCTTTCTTT
clone_size: NA; v_call: TRBV25-1; j_call: TRBJ1-1; d_call: NA; cdr3_length: 11; cdr3_aa: CASRARLEAFF; cdr3_nt: TGTGCCAGCAGGGCTCGACTTGAAGCTTTCTTT
clone_size: NA; v_call: TRBV28; j_call: TRBJ1-1; d_call: NA; cdr3_length: 15; cdr3_aa: CASGTPTDLNTEAFF; cdr3_nt: TGTGCCAGCGGGACTCCGACAGACTTGAACACTGAAGCTTTCTTT
clone_size: once; v_call: TRBV5-1; j_call: TRBJ2-7; d_call: TRBD2; cdr3_length: 15; cdr3_aa: CASSLTSGGSYEQYF; cdr3_nt: TGCGCCAGCAGCCTCACTAGCGGGGGCTCCTACGAGCAGTACTTC
clone_size: NA; v_call: TRBV12-3/TRBV12-4; j_call: TRBJ1-1; d_call: NA; cdr3_length: 13; cdr3_aa: CASRPTRNTEAFF; cdr3_nt: TGTGCCAGCAGGCCAACAAGGAACACTGAAGCTTTCTTT
clone_size: NA; v_call: TRBV7-9; j_call: TRBJ1-6; d_call: NA; cdr3_length: 15; cdr3_aa: CASSSSKEGNSPLHF; cdr3_nt: TGTGCCAGCAGCTCCTCCAAGGAGGGTAATTCACCCCTCCACTTT
clone_size: NA; v_call: TRBV7-3; j_call: TRBJ1-1; d_call: TRBD1; cdr3_length: 15; cdr3_aa: CASSLNGDRNTEAFF; cdr3_nt: TGTGCCAGCAGTCTAAACGGGGACAGGAACACTGAAGCTTTCTTT
clone_size: NA; v_call: TRBV5-1; j_call: TRBJ2-7; d_call: TRBD2; cdr3_length: 14; cdr3_aa: CASNRGGHYDEQYF; cdr3_nt: TGCGCCAGCAACCGCGGGGGGCACTACGACGAGCAGTACTTC
clone_size: NA; v_call: TRBV6-5; j_call: TRBJ1-5; d_call: NA; cdr3_length: 13; cdr3_aa: CASSWAVDQPQHF; cdr3_nt: TGTGCCAGCAGTTGGGCAGTAGATCAGCCCCAGCATTTT
clone_size: NA; v_call: TRBV4-2; j_call: TRBJ2-1; d_call: TRBD1; cdr3_length: 17; cdr3_aa: CASSQYNSGGTYNEQFF; cdr3_nt: TGTGCCAGCAGCCAATATAATTCAGGGGGAACCTACAATGAGCAGTTCTTC
clone_size: NA; v_call: TRBV4-2; j_call: TRBJ2-3; d_call: TRBD1; cdr3_length: 16; cdr3_aa: CASSQDPGGGTDTQYF; cdr3_nt: TGTGCCAGCAGCCAAGATCCAGGGGGAGGCACAGATACGCAGTATTTT
clone_size: NA; v_call: TRBV9; j_call: TRBJ1-3; d_call: TRBD1; cdr3_length: 15; cdr3_aa: CASRGGQGSGNTIYF; cdr3_nt: TGTGCCAGCAGAGGTGGACAGGGCTCTGGAAACACCATATATTTT
clone_size: NA; v_call: TRBV3-1/TRBV3-2; j_call: TRBJ1-1; d_call: NA; cdr3_length: 13; cdr3_aa: CASSHRVNTEAFF; cdr3_nt: TGTGCCAGCAGCCATCGGGTAAACACTGAAGCTTTCTTT
clone_size: NA; v_call: TRBV4-3; j_call: TRBJ1-1; d_call: NA; cdr3_length: 16; cdr3_aa: CASSQDFRQGGTEAFF; cdr3_nt: TGCGCCAGCAGCCAAGATTTTCGCCAGGGAGGGACTGAAGCTTTCTTT
clone_size: once; v_call: TRBV3-1/TRBV3-2; j_call: TRBJ2-7; d_call: TRBD1; cdr3_length: 15; cdr3_aa: CASSLSGTGHYEQYF; cdr3_nt: TGTGCCAGCAGCCTCTCCGGGACAGGACACTACGAGCAGTACTTC
clone_size: NA; v_call: TRBV15; j_call: TRBJ1-5; d_call: NA; cdr3_length: 15; cdr3_aa: CATSRGSRGYQPQHF; cdr3_nt: TGTGCCACCAGCAGAGGAAGTCGGGGTTATCAGCCCCAGCATTTT
clone_size: NA; v_call: TRBV4-2; j_call: TRBJ1-2; d_call: NA; cdr3_length: 14; cdr3_aa: CASSQDAQSHGYTF; cdr3_nt: TGTGCCAGCAGCCAAGATGCACAGAGCCATGGCTACACCTTC
clone_size: NA; v_call: TRBV10-3; j_call: TRBJ2-3; d_call: TRBD2; cdr3_length: 13; cdr3_aa: CAISESLAGDFHF; cdr3_nt: TGTGCCATCAGTGAGAGCCTAGCGGGGGACTTTCATTTT
clone_size: once; v_call: TRBV3-1/TRBV3-2; j_call: TRBJ1-2; d_call: TRBD1; cdr3_length: 16; cdr3_aa: CASSQLGDSINYGYTF; cdr3_nt: TGTGCCAGCAGCCAACTCGGGGACAGCATTAACTATGGCTACACCTTC
clone_size: NA; v_call: TRBV7-9; j_call: TRBJ1-2; d_call: TRBD1; cdr3_length: 15; cdr3_aa: CASSLSRQGNYGYTF; cdr3_nt: TGTGCCAGCAGCTTATCCCGACAGGGGAACTATGGCTACACCTTC
clone_size: once; v_call: TRBV5-4; j_call: TRBJ2-2; d_call: TRBD2; cdr3_length: 17; cdr3_aa: CASSSRAGGLYTGELFF; cdr3_nt: TGTGCCAGCAGCTCACGAGCGGGGGGGCTGTACACCGGGGAGCTGTTTTTT
clone_size: NA; v_call: TRBV5-8; j_call: TRBJ1-4; d_call: TRBD1; cdr3_length: 15; cdr3_aa: CASSPRTGVGEKLFF; cdr3_nt: TGTGCCAGCAGCCCCCGGACAGGTGTTGGTGAAAAACTGTTTTTT
clone_size: NA; v_call: TRBV5-8; j_call: TRBJ2-1; d_call: NA; cdr3_length: 14; cdr3_aa: CASSLGLFYNEQFF; cdr3_nt: TGTGCCAGCAGCTTGGGACTTTTCTACAATGAGCAGTTCTTC
clone_size: NA; v_call: TRBV3-1/TRBV3-2; j_call: TRBJ1-2; d_call: NA; cdr3_length: 14; cdr3_aa: CASSLPGINYGYTF; cdr3_nt: TGTGCCAGCAGCCTCCCAGGGATAAACTATGGCTACACCTTC